These 20 T cell receptor beta chains came from one sample sequenced in a study of blood T cells in healthy people across ages. A sample-barcoded 5' primer and a J-beta primer mix were used in a second PCR of about 6 to 12 cycles. Each CDR3 protein gets one entry after TCRdb re-called the 5' RACE reads with MiXCR. Of some 670,000 distinct CDR3 sequences detected, about 50% appear once; the ten largest clones hold less than 15%. The sequencing sample was made of blood. Source of these receptors: a woman older than 75 in good health.

Worth noting for this clonotype: A much larger clone differs by one base, so this may be a read error. The CDR3 spells CASGILTNQETQYF. The CDR3 region has the DNA TGTGCCAGCGGCATCTTGACTAATCAGGAGACCCAGTACTTC. The chain couples TRBV7-9 to TRBJ2-5; D perhaps matches TRBD2 (5 bases). Germline-derived CDR1 and CDR2 are SEHNR and FQNEAQ (reference sequence). The CDR3 has 14 residues. Trimming took off 8 bases at V and 5 bases at J, with 18 bases between the two ends.

This clonotype was found many times. This chain uses TRBV5-1 with TRBJ2-7; the D gene is possibly TRBD1 (5 bases). V was clipped by 4 bases and J by 2 bases, with 10 bases between them. The CDR3 runs to 13 residues. The germline V gene encodes CDR1 SGHRS and CDR2 YFSETQ. The CDR3, as DNA: TGCGCCAGCAGCGTGACAGATACCTACGAGCAGTACTTC. Residues: CASSVTDTYEQYF. Full variable domain (rest looked up from reference TRBV5-1 and TRBJ2-7): KAGVTQTPRYLIKTRGQQVTLSCSPISGHRSVSWYQQTPGQGLQFLFEYFSETQRNKGNFPGRFSGRQFSNSRSEMNVSTLELGDSALYLCASSVTDTYEQYFGPGTRLTVT.

This clonotype showed up many times. The gene calls are TRBV5-1 and TRBJ2-1; possibly TRBD2 for D (6 bases). CDR1 is SGHRS and CDR2 is YFSETQ in the germline V gene. The CDR3 is 15 residues long. With 2 bases removed from V and 2 bases from J, the gap between germline ends came to 11 bases. CDR3: CASSLGGVTYNEQFF. The CDR3 DNA sequence: TGCGCCAGCAGCTTAGGAGGGGTTACCTACAATGAGCAGTTCTTC.

The J gene is TRBJ2-1, the V gene TRBV29-1; possibly TRBD1 or TRBD2 for D (5 bases each). Germline V gene sequence: CDR1 SQVTM, CDR2 ANQGSEA. The CDR3 is 11 amino acids. Trimming left V 4 bases short and J 9 bases short, with 10 bases between. CDR3 sequence: CSVAGGGEQFF. CDR3 DNA sequence: TGCAGCGTTGCGGGTGGGGGTGAGCAGTTCTTC.

The V and J genes are TRBV7-3 and TRBJ2-2; perhaps TRBD1 as D (5 bases). The germline V gene encodes CDR1 SGHTA and CDR2 FQGTGA. The CDR3 length is 15 residues. Deletions cut 4 bases from V and 0 bases from J, with 9 bases between. The DNA for the CDR3 is TGTGCCAGCAGCTCCAGGGAATCGAACACCGGGGAGCTGTTTTTT. Translated: CASSSRESNTGELFF.

The chain combines TRBV24-1 with TRBJ2-7; 8 nucleotides agree with TRBD1. The CDR3 contains 15 residues. The germline gives CDR1 KGHDR, CDR2 SFDVKD. V lost 5 bases to trimming and J lost 7 bases; unmatched junction nucleotides: 12. DNA of the CDR3: TGTGCCACCAGTGTCCGACAGGGGTCCTACAATGAGCAGTACTTC. It yields the protein CATSVRQGSYNEQYF.

This rearrangement joins TRBV12-3 or TRBV12-4 to TRBJ2-3; 10 nucleotides agree with TRBD2. V shed 7 bases, J shed 4 bases, and the junction held 11 bases outside the gene matches. The CDR3 has 16 residues. CDR3 bases: TGTGCCAGCACCCCCGCGCTAGCGGGAGCGGCAGATACGCAGTATTTT. It is translated as CASTPALAGAADTQYF.

This clonotype was seen more than once but under ten times. CDR3 residues: CSARVPGQGATGELFF. CDR3 DNA sequence: TGCAGTGCTAGAGTACCGGGACAGGGGGCAACCGGGGAGCTGTTTTTT. The chain links TRBV20-1 to TRBJ2-2; 12 bases align to TRBD1. Trimming cost V 1 base and J 5 bases; bases outside gene matches: 5. This CDR3 comprises 16 residues. The germline gives CDR1 DFQATT, CDR2 SNEGSKA (reference sequence).

The chain combines TRBV13 with TRBJ2-1; D tentatively reads TRBD1 or TRBD2 (5 bases each). Trimming cost V 3 bases and J 6 bases, with 15 bases left between them. The CDR3 runs 15 residues. Germline V lookup: CDR1 PRHDT, CDR2 FYEKMQ (reference sequence). For the CDR3, the DNA is TGTGCCAGCAGCTTCGGGACCGGGGCCTCCAATGAGCAGTTCTTC. Protein product: CASSFGTGASNEQFF.

DNA for the CDR3: TGTGCCGGAAACAGGGGTCCCGGGGAGCTGTTTTTT. Amino acid sequence: CAGNRGPGELFF. The chain combines TRBV12-3 or TRBV12-4 with TRBJ2-2; 7 positions match TRBD1. The CDR3 extends over 12 amino acids. The J segment lost 6 bases and the V segment lost 11 bases, leaving 6 bases of the junction unmatched.

The chain joins TRBV3-1 to TRBJ2-1; 7 nucleotides line up with TRBD2. The germline CDR1 and CDR2 sequences are LGHDT and YNNKEL (reference sequence). This CDR3 is built from 15 residues. The junction had 10 bases not matched to a gene; V was cut back by 4 bases and J by 7 bases. The CDR3 sequence: CASSRPLAERNEQFF. CDR3 sequence (DNA): TGTGCCAGCAGCCGGCCCCTAGCGGAAAGGAATGAGCAGTTCTTC.

Relative to its sample, this clonotype is medium-sized (0.01 to 0.1%). The genes are TRBV24-1 and TRBJ2-1, with a weak D call TRBD2 (6 bases). The CDR3 covers 15 residues. Trimming removed 7 bases from V and 8 bases from J, with 20 bases in between. Germline-derived CDR1 and CDR2 are KGHDR and SFDVKD. This chain's CDR3 is CATRNSGGDLHEQFF. CDR3 DNA: TGTGCCACCAGAAATAGCGGAGGAGATCTCCATGAGCAGTTCTTC.

This clonotype has a handful of counts. CDR3 bases: TGTGCCAGCCTCCTATTCGATGAGCAGTTCTTC. Translating it yields CASLLFDEQFF. The chain is built from TRBV7-9 and TRBJ2-1; D is unclear. The CDR3 is 11 amino acids. Germline CDR1 is SEHNR and CDR2 is FQNEAQ (reference sequence). Trimming pared 8 bases from V and 8 bases from J, leaving 10 bases between.

This clonotype was found once. The genes are TRBV20-1 and TRBJ2-1; a possible D gene is TRBD1 (6 bases). The CDR3 sequence is 17 residues long. V was cut by 5 bases and J by 8 bases, with 28 bases left in between. CDR1 and CDR2 (germline): DFQATT, SNEGSKA (reference sequence). This CDR3 reads CSAHDSWQGHGSDEQFF. The CDR3 DNA reads TGCAGTGCTCACGACTCTTGGCAGGGGCATGGATCAGATGAGCAGTTCTTC.

The chain carries TRBV6-9 and TRBJ1-5; the D is unclear. Trimming cost V 0 bases and J 3 bases, with 12 bases left between them. Germline-derived CDR1 and CDR2 are MNHGY and SVAAGI. This CDR3 spans 16 amino acids. Written as DNA, the CDR3 is TGTGCCAGCAGTTATTCGGAGGGAAACGACAATCAGCCCCAGCATTTT. This translates into CASSYSEGNDNQPQHF.

The rearrangement uses TRBV10-3 and TRBJ2-2; tentatively, D is TRBD1 (5 bases). Trimming left V 4 bases short and J 0 bases short, with 12 bases between. Germline V gene sequence: CDR1 ENHRY, CDR2 SYGVKD. The CDR3 spans 16 residues. The CDR3 sequence: CAISGGPGPNTGELFF. The CDR3 bases are TGTGCCATCAGTGGGGGCCCAGGTCCGAACACCGGGGAGCTGTTTTTT.

The rearrangement links TRBV9 to TRBJ1-5; D is unclear. Germline loops: CDR1 SGDLS, CDR2 YYNGEE. The CDR3 consists of 14 residues. Trimming took 7 bases from V and 3 from J, leaving 14 bases between them. As DNA, the CDR3 is TGTGCCAGCTCCATCGGAGGGAACAATCAGCCCCAGCATTTT. Translation: CASSIGGNNQPQHF.

The V gene is TRBV5-1, the J gene TRBJ2-5; perhaps TRBD1 as D (6 bases). Germline V gene lookup returns CDR1 SGHRS and CDR2 YFSETQ. The V end lost 5 bases, the J end lost 1 base, and 12 bases lay between the germline ends. The CDR3 contains 14 residues. The CDR3 loop is CASSVWDIQETQYF. CDR3 nucleotide sequence: TGCGCCAGCAGTGTTTGGGACATCCAAGAGACCCAGTACTTC.

The chain has TRBV20-1 and TRBJ1-2; 8 nucleotides match TRBD1. The CDR3 runs to 15 residues. V shed 4 bases and J 5 bases; nucleotides not matched to a gene: 12. Germline-derived CDR1 and CDR2 are DFQATT and SNEGSKA (reference sequence). The CDR3 region is CSATTSGQGGYGYTF. CDR3 nucleotides: TGCAGTGCTACCACCTCAGGACAGGGTGGGTATGGCTACACCTTC.

This clonotype was observed many times. The chain employs TRBV18 and TRBJ2-1; 9 nucleotides line up with TRBD2. The CDR3 totals 15 residues. Germline CDR1 KGHSH, CDR2 LQKENI. Germline trimming cut 3 bases from V and 2 bases from J; bases unmatched to any gene: 2. CDR3 loop: CASSPREGPYNEQFF. In DNA, the CDR3 is TGTGCCAGCTCACCGCGGGAGGGCCCCTACAATGAGCAGTTCTTC.